This record concerns one TCR beta chain sequence. Antigen specificity is unknown. V gave up 0 bases and J gave up 7 bases, with 7 bases separating them. There are 13 residues in the CDR3. Germline V gives CDR1 SQVTM, CDR2 ANQGSEA. This record comes from a study of T cell repertoires and HLA-DP antigens. General study points: Total CD4+ responders were stimulated by HeLa antigen-presenting cells.

Only in-frame clones appear in the TCRdb table, and some are missing; sequencing was by immunoSEQ multiplex PCR. The sample comprises about 73,000 clones, around 80% of which are singletons, and around 1.5% rests with the top ten. This TCR came from a man aged 55 to 69 in good health and CMV-seronegative. This rearrangement joins TRBV29-1 to TRBJ1-6; no clear D gene. Sequenced material: CD4+ T cells from PBMCs. As DNA, the CDR3 is TGCAGCGTTGAAGAGACGCCGAATTCACCCCTCCACTTT. It encodes CSVEETPNSPLHF. Together with reference TRBV29-1 and TRBJ1-6, the CDR3 gives the full variable domain: SAVISQKPSRDICQRGTSLTIQCQVDSQVTMMFWYRQQPGQSLTLIATANQGSEATYESGFVIDKFPISRPNLTFSTLTVSNMSPEDSSIYLCSVEETPNSPLHFGNGTRLTVT.